One and the same sample provided the 15 T cell receptor beta chains below, sequenced in a study of T cell responses to AZD1222 COVID-19 vaccine (dated by TCRdb to about 2021). The sample's time point label is to be understood as: baseline before first vaccination. The treatment or condition label here, explained by the study, means: meningococcal conjugate vaccine given as trial control. Libraries came from the immunoSEQ multiplex PCR assay. TCRdb re-hosts the immuneACCESS table, in-frame sequences only. Its copies lack some clones; in the studies checked, an unresolved V gene accounts for under half of them, and the cause for the rest is not known. The sample has around 88,000 clones on record, just over 85% of them singletons. The ten largest account for 9% to 12% of the sample. The sample was peripheral blood, taken on day 0 of MenACWY control vaccination. Receptor source: an adult in good health.

Notes on this clone: This CDR3 is also generated by other DNA sequences in the sample. Here the CDR3 reads CASSVGDLGEQYF. In DNA form, the CDR3 reads TGTGCCAGCAGCGTGGGCGACTTGGGCGAGCAGTACTTC. The chain recombines TRBV9 with TRBJ2-7; D uncertain. The CDR3 runs 13 residues. V was shortened by 2 bases and J by 6 bases, with 12 bases between the two germline ends. The germline CDR1 and CDR2 sequences are SGDLS and YYNGEE.

This clone was picked up one time. The V gene is TRBV10-3, the J gene TRBJ2-2; 7 nucleotides match TRBD2. In germline, CDR1 is ENHRY, CDR2 SYGVKD. CDR3 size: 15 residues. The J segment lost 2 bases and the V segment lost 7 bases, leaving 7 bases of the junction unmatched. The CDR3 is CAITGAGTNTGELFF. CDR3 nucleotide sequence: TGTGCCATCACCGGAGCGGGGACTAACACCGGGGAGCTGTTTTTT.

V gene TRBV7-9 combines with J gene TRBJ2-3; no clear D. The germline V gene encodes CDR1 SEHNR and CDR2 FQNEAQ (reference sequence). Between the trimmed V and J ends, which lost 3 bases and 3 bases, there was a span of 10 bases. This CDR3 is built from 14 residues. In DNA form, the CDR3 reads TGTGCCAGCAGCTTGGTCACAACTACAGATACGCAGTATTTT. Protein sequence: CASSLVTTTDTQYF.

The CDR3 region has the DNA TGTGCCAGCTCAATCCAGGGTCATCGGAGTACTGAAGCTTTCTTT. Its protein is CASSIQGHRSTEAFF. The chain employs TRBV18 and TRBJ1-1; D is perhaps TRBD1 (5 bases). Germline V lookup: CDR1 KGHSH, CDR2 LQKENI. Deletions cut 5 bases from V and 5 bases from J, with 18 bases between. CDR3 length: 15 amino acids. The full variable domain, in which reference TRBV18 and TRBJ1-1 provide the parts outside the CDR3, is NAGVMQNPRHLVRRRGQEARLRCSPMKGHSHVYWYRQLPEEGLKFMVYLQKENIIDESGMPKERFSAEFPKEGPSILRIQQVVRGDSAAYFCASSIQGHRSTEAFFGQGTRLTVV.

The chain carries TRBV3-1 (or the pseudogene TRBV3-2) and TRBJ1-3; D is unclear. This CDR3 has 15 residues. Trimming removed 0 bases from V and 4 bases from J, with 10 bases in between. The germline gives CDR1 LGHDT, CDR2 YNNKEL (reference sequence). The CDR3 nucleotides read TGTGCCAGCAGCCAAGATACCCGCGGAGGAAACACCATATATTTT. Translating gives CASSQDTRGGNTIYF.

The V and J genes are TRBV7-2 and TRBJ1-5, with D possibly TRBD1 on 5 matching bases. Germline CDR1 SGHTA, CDR2 FQGNSA. The CDR3 runs 13 residues. V dropped 6 bases and J dropped 1 base, with 7 bases sitting between them. The CDR3 DNA sequence: TGTGCCAGCAGGGGGGTGAGCAATCAGCCCCAGCATTTT. Its protein product is CASRGVSNQPQHF.

The chain is built from TRBV4-1 and TRBJ2-1; D is undetermined. The V and J ends lost 4 bases and 2 bases respectively, with 3 bases between them. Germline-derived CDR1 and CDR2 are MGHRA and YSYEKL. CDR3 length equals 12 residues. In DNA, the CDR3 is TGCGCCAGCAGCCGTCCCTACAATGAGCAGTTCTTC. It translates to CASSRPYNEQFF.

This rearrangement joins TRBV3-1 (or the pseudogene TRBV3-2) to TRBJ2-1; 8 bases agree with TRBD2. Germline V gene data show CDR1 as LGHDT and CDR2 as YNNKEL (reference sequence). The CDR3 has 17 amino acids. V was clipped by 1 base and J by 4 bases; unmatched bases: 9. The CDR3 region is CASSQGGGGPKYNEQFF. The CDR3 DNA reads TGTGCCAGCAGCCAAGGAGGCGGGGGGCCAAAATACAATGAGCAGTTCTTC.

The rearrangement uses TRBV6-6 and TRBJ1-5; D uncertain. Trimming pared 4 bases from V and 4 bases from J, leaving 14 bases between. The germline CDR1 and CDR2 sequences are MNHNY and SVGAGI (reference sequence). The CDR3 length is 15 residues. This chain's CDR3 is CASSFRAELNQPQHF. The CDR3 region has the DNA TGTGCCAGCAGTTTTCGGGCGGAACTAAATCAGCCCCAGCATTTT.

This clone was recorded only once. The rearrangement joins TRBV4-3 to TRBJ2-1; TRBD2 is a possible D gene (6 bases). The CDR3 sequence is 18 residues long. V dropped 0 bases and J dropped 3 bases, with 18 bases sitting between them. Germline CDR1 reads LGHNA; CDR2 reads YSLEER. In nucleotides, the CDR3 is TGCGCCAGCAGCCAAGAACCCCCGGGGGTAACCATCTACAATGAGCAGTTCTTC. Its translation is CASSQEPPGVTIYNEQFF.

This clone was recorded many times. The rearrangement links TRBV27 to TRBJ2-7; D gene uncertain. V dropped 2 bases and J dropped 3 bases, with 14 bases sitting between them. Germline V gene data show CDR1 as MNHEY and CDR2 as SMNVEV (reference sequence). The CDR3 has 15 residues. CDR3: CASSLLLGEIYEQYF. Written as DNA, the CDR3 is TGTGCCAGCAGTTTACTCCTAGGAGAAATCTACGAGCAGTACTTC.

The chain employs TRBV5-1 and TRBJ1-4, with a tentative D call TRBD1 (5 bases). The CDR3 covers 14 residues. Deletions cut 5 bases from V and 2 bases from J, with 10 bases between. Germline lookup yields CDR1 SGHRS and CDR2 YFSETQ. The CDR3 bases are TGCGCCAGCAGAGTTGACAGCACTAATGAAAAACTGTTTTTT. Its protein is CASRVDSTNEKLFF.

The chain carries TRBV12-5 and TRBJ2-1, with D maybe TRBD2 (5 bases). V lost 4 bases to trimming and J lost 4 bases, with 11 bases between them. Germline CDR1 reads LGHNT; CDR2 reads FRNRAP. This CDR3 comprises 14 residues. CDR3 DNA sequence: TGTGCTAGTGGTTGGGAAAGCGGATACAATGAGCAGTTCTTC. It is translated as CASGWESGYNEQFF.

Concerning this clone itself: The same CDR3 arises from other DNA sequences in this sample as well. This chain connects TRBV5-5 to TRBJ1-6; D might be TRBD1 (6 bases). Trimming took off 2 bases at V and 6 bases at J, with 9 bases between the two ends. Per the germline V gene, CDR1 is SGHKS and CDR2 is YYEKEE (reference sequence). This CDR3 contains 14 residues. The CDR3 spells CASSFQGSNSPLHF. The CDR3 nucleotides are TGTGCCAGCAGCTTCCAGGGGTCTAATTCACCCCTCCACTTT.

The chain carries TRBV5-6 and TRBJ1-5, with no clear D. Deletions cut 1 base from V and 5 bases from J, with 10 bases between. The CDR3 runs 14 residues. Germline V lookup: CDR1 SGHDT, CDR2 YYEEEE. The DNA of the CDR3 is TGTGCCAGCAGCTTGATGCAACAAGATCAGCCCCAGCATTTT. Its translation: CASSLMQQDQPQHF.